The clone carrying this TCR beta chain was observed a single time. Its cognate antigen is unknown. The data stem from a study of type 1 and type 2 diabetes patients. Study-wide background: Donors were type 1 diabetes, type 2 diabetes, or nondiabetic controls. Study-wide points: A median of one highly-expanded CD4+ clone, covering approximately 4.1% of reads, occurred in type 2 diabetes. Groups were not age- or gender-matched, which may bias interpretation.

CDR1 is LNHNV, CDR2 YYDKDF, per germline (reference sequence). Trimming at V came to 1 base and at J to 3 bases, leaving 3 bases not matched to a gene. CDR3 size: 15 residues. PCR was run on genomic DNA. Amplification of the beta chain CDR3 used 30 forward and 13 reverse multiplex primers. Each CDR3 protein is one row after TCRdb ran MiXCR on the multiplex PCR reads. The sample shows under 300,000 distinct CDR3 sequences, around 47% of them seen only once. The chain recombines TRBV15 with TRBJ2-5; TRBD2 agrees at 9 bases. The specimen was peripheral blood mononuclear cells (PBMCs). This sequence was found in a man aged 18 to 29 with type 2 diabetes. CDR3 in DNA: TGTGCCACCAGCAGAGTAGTAGCGGGGGAAGAGACCCAGTACTTC. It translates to CATSRVVAGEETQYF.